This T cell receptor beta chain stems from a study of T cell responses to AZD1222 COVID-19 vaccine. General study points: Baseline seropositivity occurred in only six or seven AZD1222 recipients. Unmutated variant regions reportedly attract nearly half of all spike-specific TCRs.

This clone was observed once. Its antigen is undetermined. Unmatched junction bases numbered 7, after V lost 8 bases and J lost 1 base. The CDR3 runs to 15 residues. Germline V gene data show CDR1 as MNHNY and CDR2 as SVGAGI (reference sequence). This table comes from immunoSEQ multiplex PCR, and its TCRdb copy is limited to in-frame clones, with some not included. The sample lists 120,000 to 150,000 clones, 80% to 90% occurring once. The source of this sequence is an adult in good health. The rearrangement links TRBV6-6 to TRBJ1-5; 8 bases line up with TRBD1. The specimen comprised peripheral blood, sampled on day 0 of AZD1222 vaccination. In nucleotides, the CDR3 is TGTGCCAGCGTCGACAGGGGCGCAAGCAATCAGCCCCAGCATTTT. Amino acids: CASVDRGASNQPQHF.